This TCR beta chain was obtained from a study of beta chain features in type 1 diabetes. Study-wide findings and caveats: A closer apparent resemblance between naive, central memory and Treg TCRB repertoires was seen in patients than in healthy donors.

This clone was detected a few times. Antigen specificity is unknown. TCRB transcripts that were expressed got sequenced, as all of the isolated RNA had been reverse transcribed. Repertoires were generated with immunoSEQ multiplex PCR, while TCRdb's copy carries only in-frame clones and drops some. The sample lists fewer than 350,000 clones; approximately 8.1% were seen once. CDR3 length: 14 amino acids. Trimming cost V 1 base and J 2 bases, with 8 bases left between them. CDR1 LNHNV and CDR2 YYDKDF come from the germline V gene (reference sequence). This receptor was obtained from a woman aged 18-29 years in good health. V and J are TRBV15 and TRBJ1-1, with D perhaps matching TRBD1 (5 bases). Sequenced material: central memory CD4+ T cells from blood. CDR3 amino acids: CATSRGGDNTEAFF. The CDR3 bases are TGTGCCACCAGCAGAGGAGGGGATAACACTGAAGCTTTCTTT.